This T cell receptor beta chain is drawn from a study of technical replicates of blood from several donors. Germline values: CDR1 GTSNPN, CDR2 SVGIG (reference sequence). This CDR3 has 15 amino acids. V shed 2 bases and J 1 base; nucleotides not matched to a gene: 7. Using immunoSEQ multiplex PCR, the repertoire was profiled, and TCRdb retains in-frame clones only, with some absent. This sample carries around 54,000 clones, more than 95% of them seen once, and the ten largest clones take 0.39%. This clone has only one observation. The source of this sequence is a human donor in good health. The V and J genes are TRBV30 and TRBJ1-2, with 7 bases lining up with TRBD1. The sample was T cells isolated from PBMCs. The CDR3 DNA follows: TGTGCCTGGAGTCGGGGAGACAGGGATAACTATGGCTACACCTTC. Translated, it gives CAWSRGDRDNYGYTF.